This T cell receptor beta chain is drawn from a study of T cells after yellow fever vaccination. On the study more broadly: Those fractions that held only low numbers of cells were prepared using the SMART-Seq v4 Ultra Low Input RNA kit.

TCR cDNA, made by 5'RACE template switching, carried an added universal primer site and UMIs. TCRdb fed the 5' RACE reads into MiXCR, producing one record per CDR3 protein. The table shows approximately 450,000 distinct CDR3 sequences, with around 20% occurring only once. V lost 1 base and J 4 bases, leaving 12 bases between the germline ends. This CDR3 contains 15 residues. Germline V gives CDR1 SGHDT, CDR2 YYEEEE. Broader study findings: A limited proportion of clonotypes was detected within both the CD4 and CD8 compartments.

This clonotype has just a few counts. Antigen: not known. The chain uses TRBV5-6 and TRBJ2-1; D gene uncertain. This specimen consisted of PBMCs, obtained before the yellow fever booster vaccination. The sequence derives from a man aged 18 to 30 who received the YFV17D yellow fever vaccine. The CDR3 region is CASSLRLVLYNEQFF. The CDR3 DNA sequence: TGTGCCAGCAGCTTGAGGCTAGTCCTTTACAATGAGCAGTTCTTC.